This T cell receptor (beta chain) was retrieved from a study of shared clonotypes between healthy human individuals. About the study: Aged 18 to 49, the donors were two women and a few men. Study findings and constraints: In general, naive subsets displayed greater estimated richness than memory subsets did.

Concerning this clone itself: No antigen is known for it.

Donors included only healthy HIV-negative adults lacking recent acute infections or vaccinations. The method was immunoSEQ multiplex PCR; TCRdb's version includes in-frame clones alone and lacks a portion of them. This repertoire shows approximately 1.4 million clones, around 98% found once; its top ten account for approximately 0.44%. The germline gives CDR1 SGHVS, CDR2 FQNEAQ. This CDR3 comprises 17 residues. Trimming took 1 base from V and 0 from J; bases not matched to a gene: 6. Sequenced: naive CD4+ T cells sorted from blood. Subset described: CD45RA+ positively selected. This chain uses TRBV7-8 with TRBJ2-7, with 10 nucleotides matching TRBD1. The sequence derives from a man younger than 45 in good health. DNA for the CDR3: TGTGCCAGCAGCTTAGATGGGACAGGGGCTCTCTCCTACGAGCAGTACTTC. It translates to CASSLDGTGALSYEQYF.